This TCR beta chain was recorded in a study of T cells expressing NK-cell markers. Across the study: There were seven HCMV-seropositive donors and one seronegative donor among the eight sequenced.

Study-wide results and caveats: Dominant NKG2C+ clonotypes made up roughly 1.0-8% of CD8+ T cells in roughly 6 donors. It remained uncertain whether the expanded NKG2C+ T cell clones were specific for HCMV antigens.

Concerning this clonotype: Its antigen is unidentified.

Scientists made TCR beta cDNA using 5'RACE template switching with UMIs. TCRdb reprocessed the 5' RACE reads and reports one entry per CDR3 protein, with no DNA. This table lists 150,000 or so distinct CDR3 sequences. This receptor was identified in a woman in her fifties or sixties in good health. Specimen: blood T cells: a sorted CD56 or NKG2C T cell subset, CD4+ or CD8+ T cells, or bulk PBMC T cells (not recorded which).

CDR3 region: CASSLVPGLETNNEQFF. The chain uses TRBV7-6 and TRBJ2-1; TCRdb gives TRBD2 as the D gene, but with no DNA this cannot be confirmed. The CDR3 contains 17 residues. Germline assignment: CDR1 SGHVS and CDR2 FNYEAQ. Drawing the rest from reference TRBV7-6 and TRBJ2-1, the complete variable domain is GAGVSQSPRYKVTKRGQDVALRCDPISGHVSLYWYRQALGQGPEFLTYFNYEAQQDKSGLPNDRFSAERPEGSISTLTIQRTEQRDSAMYRCASSLVPGLETNNEQFFGPGTRLTVL.